Listed here are 15 T cell receptor beta chains from one sample, sequenced in a study of T cell responses to AZD1222 COVID-19 vaccine. Method: immunoSEQ multiplex PCR; TCRdb's copy keeps in-frame clones and lacks some. The repertoire has fewer than 75,000 clones, just over 90% of them found once; the top ten carry approximately 6%. Sequencing used peripheral blood, obtained 28 days after the second dose of the MenACWY control vaccine. Source of these receptors: an adult who received the MenACWY meningococcal vaccine as a control.

This clone has a single count. This sequence joins TRBV30 and TRBJ1-4; TRBD1 matches at 7 bases. CDR1 and CDR2 (germline): GTSNPN, SVGIG (reference sequence). The CDR3 totals 16 residues. J was trimmed by 5 bases and V by 2 bases; bases with no gene match: 11. CDR3 loop: CAWSTTRTGQNEKLFF. The CDR3 DNA sequence: TGTGCCTGGAGTACGACTCGGACAGGTCAAAATGAAAAACTGTTTTTT.

The chain couples TRBV18 to TRBJ2-7; 14 bases map to TRBD2. The CDR3 is 15 amino acids. Germline CDR1 KGHSH, CDR2 LQKENI. The ends lost 3 bases at V and 5 bases at J; junction bases unmatched: 3. This CDR3 reads CASSPPGLAGDEQYF. CDR3 coding DNA: TGTGCCAGCTCACCCCCGGGACTAGCGGGAGACGAGCAGTACTTC.

This clone was seen once. The CDR3 sequence is CASSSDTSNYGYTF. As DNA, the CDR3 is TGCGCCAGCAGCTCGGACACCTCTAACTATGGCTACACCTTC. The chain has TRBV5-1 and TRBJ1-2; perhaps TRBD1 as D (5 bases). The length of the CDR3 is 14 residues. V lost 3 bases and J 0 bases, leaving 9 bases between the germline ends. The germline CDR1 and CDR2 sequences are SGHRS and YFSETQ.

The chain couples TRBV6-2 or TRBV6-3 to TRBJ1-1; no clear D gene. V was cut by 4 bases and J by 8 bases, with 8 bases left in between. This CDR3 is 11 amino acids long. Germline-derived CDR1 and CDR2 are MNHEY and SVGEGT. The CDR3 bases are TGTGCCAGCAGTTTGGTAGACGAAGCTTTCTTT. It is translated as CASSLVDEAFF.

The rearrangement links TRBV5-1 to TRBJ1-3; no clear D. V was pared by 4 bases and J by 1 base, with 6 bases between. The CDR3 consists of 13 residues. CDR1 and CDR2 (germline): SGHRS, YFSETQ. The CDR3 bases are TGCGCCAGCAGCCCGGGTTCTGGAAACACCATATATTTT. This sequence encodes CASSPGSGNTIYF.

This clone came up a few times. The chain couples TRBV28 to TRBJ1-1; the D gene is possibly TRBD1 (5 bases). V was clipped by 3 bases and J by 1 base, with 9 bases between them. CDR3 length: 14 residues. Germline assignment: CDR1 MDHEN and CDR2 SYDVKM. The CDR3 reads CASSFPGQNTEAFF. DNA of the CDR3: TGTGCCAGCAGTTTCCCAGGACAGAACACTGAAGCTTTCTTT.

This chain links TRBV27 with TRBJ1-2, with D unclear. V was clipped by 3 bases and J by 4 bases, with 12 bases between them. The CDR3 has 14 amino acids. Germline values: CDR1 MNHEY, CDR2 SMNVEV (reference sequence). This CDR3 is CASSLTPTSYGYTF. The DNA for the CDR3 is TGTGCCAGCAGTTTGACACCGACTTCCTATGGCTACACCTTC.

V usage is TRBV10-3 and J usage is TRBJ2-3; 8 nucleotides match TRBD2. The J segment lost 0 bases and the V segment lost 3 bases, leaving 2 bases of the junction unmatched. CDR1 ENHRY and CDR2 SYGVKD come from the germline V gene. This CDR3 comprises 15 residues. CDR3 sequence (DNA): TGTGCCATCAGTGACCCGGGGGGGAGCACAGATACGCAGTATTTT. Amino acid sequence: CAISDPGGSTDTQYF.

This clone was counted once. The chain recombines TRBV24-1 with TRBJ2-5; D is ambiguous. Trimming removed 2 bases at V and 5 bases at J, with 11 bases between. This CDR3 is 14 amino acids long. Germline assignment: CDR1 KGHDR and CDR2 SFDVKD. CDR3 coding DNA: TGTGCCACCAGTGATTCCTCCCCGAGTGAGACCCAGTACTTC. It encodes CATSDSSPSETQYF.

The rearrangement joins TRBV19 to TRBJ2-1, with D possibly matching TRBD1 (5 bases). This CDR3 has 17 amino acids. The V and J ends lost 9 bases and 0 bases respectively, with 21 bases between them. Germline V gene sequence: CDR1 LNHDA, CDR2 SQIVND (reference sequence). CDR3 loop: CASRTRTGDSSYNEQFF. The CDR3 nucleotides are TGTGCCAGCAGGACCAGAACAGGAGACAGCTCCTACAATGAGCAGTTCTTC.

This chain links TRBV5-1 with TRBJ2-1; the D gene is possibly TRBD2 (6 bases). The CDR3 totals 19 residues. Trimming cost V 0 bases and J 4 bases, with 23 bases left between them. From germline, CDR1 is SGHRS and CDR2 YFSETQ. The CDR3: CASSLGRGPGTALYNEQFF. The DNA of the CDR3 is TGCGCCAGCAGCTTGGGGAGGGGCCCGGGAACTGCCCTGTACAATGAGCAGTTCTTC.

The rearrangement uses TRBV24-1 and TRBJ2-1, with TRBD2 as a possible D gene (6 bases). This CDR3 is built from 12 residues. CDR1 is KGHDR and CDR2 is SFDVKD in the germline V gene. V lost 7 bases and J lost 10, with 13 bases in between. The CDR3 spells CATSLREREQFF. CDR3 nucleotide sequence: TGTGCCACCAGCCTCCGGGAGCGCGAGCAGTTCTTC.

This rearrangement joins TRBV5-1 to TRBJ1-5, with D possibly being TRBD1 (6 bases). The germline V gene has CDR1 SGHRS and CDR2 YFSETQ. The CDR3 extends over 16 amino acids. V was clipped by 0 bases and J by 1 base, with 11 bases between them. CDR3 sequence (DNA): TGCGCCAGCAGCTTGGGCAACACAGGGAGCAATCAGCCCCAGCATTTT. Amino acid sequence: CASSLGNTGSNQPQHF.

This clone has just one count. The genes are TRBV10-3 and TRBJ2-7; D possibly matches TRBD1 or TRBD2 (7 bases each). The CDR3 totals 14 residues. Trimming took 8 bases from V and 3 from J, leaving 17 bases between them. In germline, CDR1 is ENHRY, CDR2 SYGVKD. The CDR3 region is CAIWGGGTDYEQYF. CDR3 coding DNA: TGTGCCATCTGGGGGGGCGGGACAGACTACGAGCAGTACTTC.

V usage is TRBV2 and J usage is TRBJ2-7; 12 nucleotides match TRBD2. This CDR3 region has 14 residues. The ends lost 7 bases at V and 3 bases at J; junction bases unmatched: 4. Germline V gene lookup returns CDR1 SNHLY and CDR2 FYNNEI. CDR3 sequence (DNA): TGTGCCAGCAAGCGGACTAGCGGGAACTACGAGCAGTACTTC. This sequence encodes CASKRTSGNYEQYF. The entire variable domain, with the rest obtained from reference TRBV2 and TRBJ2-7, is as follows: EPEVTQTPSHQVTQMGQEVILRCVPISNHLYFYWYRQILGQKVEFLVSFYNNEISEKSEIFDDQFSVERPDGSNFTLKIRSTKLEDSAMYFCASKRTSGNYEQYFGPGTRLTVT.